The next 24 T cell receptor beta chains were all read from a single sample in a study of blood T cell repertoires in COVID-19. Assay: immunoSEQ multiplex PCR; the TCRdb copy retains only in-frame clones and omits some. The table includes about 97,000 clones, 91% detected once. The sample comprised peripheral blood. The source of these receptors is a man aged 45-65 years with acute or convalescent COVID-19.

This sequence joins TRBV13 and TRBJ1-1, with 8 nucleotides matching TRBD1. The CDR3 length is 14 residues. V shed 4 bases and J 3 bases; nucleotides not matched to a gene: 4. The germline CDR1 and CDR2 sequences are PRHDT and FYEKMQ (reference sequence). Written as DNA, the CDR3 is TGTGCCAGCAGCTCGGACAGGGAGGACACTGAAGCTTTCTTT. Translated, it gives CASSSDREDTEAFF.

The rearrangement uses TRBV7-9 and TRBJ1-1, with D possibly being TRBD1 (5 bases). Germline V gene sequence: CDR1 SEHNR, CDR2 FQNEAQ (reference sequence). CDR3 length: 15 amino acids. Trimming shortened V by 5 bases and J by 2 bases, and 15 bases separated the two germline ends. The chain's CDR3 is CASSEGTGGNTEAFF. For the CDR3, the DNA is TGTGCCAGCAGCGAAGGGACGGGAGGAAACACTGAAGCTTTCTTT.

The DNA of the CDR3 is TGTGCCAGCAGGGGCGGGGGGGCCACTGAAGCTTTCTTT. It yields the protein CASRGGGATEAFF. V gene TRBV12-3 or TRBV12-4 combines with J gene TRBJ1-1; the D gene is possibly TRBD1 (6 bases). This CDR3 contains 13 residues. Trimming shortened V by 6 bases and J by 4 bases, and 12 bases separated the two germline ends.

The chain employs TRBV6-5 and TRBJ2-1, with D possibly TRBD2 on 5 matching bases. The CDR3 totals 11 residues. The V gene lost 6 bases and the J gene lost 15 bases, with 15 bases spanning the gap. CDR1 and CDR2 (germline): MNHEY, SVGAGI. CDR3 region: CASREKRIAFF. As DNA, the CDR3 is TGTGCCAGCAGGGAGAAGCGGATCGCGTTCTTC.

CDR3 protein: CASSFGRGQPQHF. CDR3 bases: TGTGCCAGCAGTTTCGGCAGGGGTCAGCCCCAGCATTTT. The chain links TRBV28 to TRBJ1-5; a weak D match, TRBD1 (6 bases). Trimming cost V 3 bases and J 6 bases, with 9 bases left between them. Germline V gene lookup returns CDR1 MDHEN and CDR2 SYDVKM. The CDR3 is made up of 13 amino acids.

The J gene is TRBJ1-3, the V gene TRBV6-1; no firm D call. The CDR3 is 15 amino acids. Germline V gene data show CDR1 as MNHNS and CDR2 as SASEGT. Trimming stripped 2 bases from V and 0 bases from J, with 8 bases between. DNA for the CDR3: TGTGCCAGCAGTGAACAAAGGAGCTCTGGAAACACCATATATTTT. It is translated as CASSEQRSSGNTIYF.

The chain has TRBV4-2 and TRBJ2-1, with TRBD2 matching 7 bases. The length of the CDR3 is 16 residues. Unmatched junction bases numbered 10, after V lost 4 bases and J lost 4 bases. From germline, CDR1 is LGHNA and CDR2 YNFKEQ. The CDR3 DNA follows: TGTGCCAGCAGCCCCCATCCCGCGGGGGAGTACAATGAGCAGTTCTTC. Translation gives CASSPHPAGEYNEQFF.

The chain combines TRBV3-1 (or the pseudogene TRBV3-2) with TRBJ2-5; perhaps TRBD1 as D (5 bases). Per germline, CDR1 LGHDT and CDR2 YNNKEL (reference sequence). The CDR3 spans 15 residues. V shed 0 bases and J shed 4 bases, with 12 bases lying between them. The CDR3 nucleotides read TGTGCCAGCAGCCAAGATCCCACAGGTGGAGAGACCCAGTACTTC. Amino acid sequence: CASSQDPTGGETQYF.

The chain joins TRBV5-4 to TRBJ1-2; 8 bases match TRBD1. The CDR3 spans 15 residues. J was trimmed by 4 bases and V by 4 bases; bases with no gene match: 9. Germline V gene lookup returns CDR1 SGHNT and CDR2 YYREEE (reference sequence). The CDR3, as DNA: TGTGCCAGCAGCCTACCTGGACAGGGAGGCTATGGCTACACCTTC. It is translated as CASSLPGQGGYGYTF.

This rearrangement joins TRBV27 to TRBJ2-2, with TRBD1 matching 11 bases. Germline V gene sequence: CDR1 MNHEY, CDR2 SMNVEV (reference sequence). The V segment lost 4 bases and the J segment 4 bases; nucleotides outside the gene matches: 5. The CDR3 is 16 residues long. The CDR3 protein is CASSYGTGGGTGELFF. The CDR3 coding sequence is TGTGCCAGCAGTTACGGGACAGGGGGAGGCACCGGGGAGCTGTTTTTT.

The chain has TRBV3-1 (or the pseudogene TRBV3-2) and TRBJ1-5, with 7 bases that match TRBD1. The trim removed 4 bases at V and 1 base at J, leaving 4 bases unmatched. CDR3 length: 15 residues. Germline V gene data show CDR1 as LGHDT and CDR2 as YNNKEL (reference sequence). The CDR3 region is CASSLRGQSNQPQHF. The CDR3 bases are TGTGCCAGCAGCCTCCGGGGACAGAGCAATCAGCCCCAGCATTTT.

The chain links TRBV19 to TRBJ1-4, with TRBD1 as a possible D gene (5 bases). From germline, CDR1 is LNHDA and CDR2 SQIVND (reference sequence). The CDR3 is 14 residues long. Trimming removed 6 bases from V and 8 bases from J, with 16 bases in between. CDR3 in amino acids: CASRDPGGREKLFF. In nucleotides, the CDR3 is TGTGCCAGTAGGGACCCGGGGGGGAGGGAAAAACTGTTTTTT.

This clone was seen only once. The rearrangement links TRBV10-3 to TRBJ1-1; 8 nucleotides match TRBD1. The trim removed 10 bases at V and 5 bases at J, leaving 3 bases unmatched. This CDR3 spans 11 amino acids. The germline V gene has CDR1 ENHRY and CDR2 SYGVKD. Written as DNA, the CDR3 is TGTGCCACCCAGGGGGCGACTGAAGCTTTCTTT. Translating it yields CATQGATEAFF.

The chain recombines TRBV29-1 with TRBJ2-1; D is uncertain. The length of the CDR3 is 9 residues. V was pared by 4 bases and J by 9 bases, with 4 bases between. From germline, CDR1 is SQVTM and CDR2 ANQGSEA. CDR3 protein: CSVGAEQFF. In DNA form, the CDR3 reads TGCAGCGTTGGGGCTGAGCAGTTCTTC.

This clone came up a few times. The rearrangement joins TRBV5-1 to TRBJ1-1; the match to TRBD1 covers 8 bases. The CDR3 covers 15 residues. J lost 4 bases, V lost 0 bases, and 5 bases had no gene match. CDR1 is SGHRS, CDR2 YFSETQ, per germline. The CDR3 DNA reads TGCGCCAGCAGCTTGGCCGACAGGGGAAGCACTGAAGCTTTCTTT. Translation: CASSLADRGSTEAFF. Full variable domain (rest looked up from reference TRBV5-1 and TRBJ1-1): KAGVTQTPRYLIKTRGQQVTLSCSPISGHRSVSWYQQTPGQGLQFLFEYFSETQRNKGNFPGRFSGRQFSNSRSEMNVSTLELGDSALYLCASSLADRGSTEAFFGQGTRLTVV.

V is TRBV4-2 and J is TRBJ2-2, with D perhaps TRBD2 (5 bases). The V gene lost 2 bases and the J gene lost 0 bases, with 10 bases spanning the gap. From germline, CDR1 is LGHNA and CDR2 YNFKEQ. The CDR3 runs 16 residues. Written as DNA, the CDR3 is TGTGCCAGCAGCCAAAATCTAGCCTCGAACACCGGGGAGCTGTTTTTT. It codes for CASSQNLASNTGELFF.

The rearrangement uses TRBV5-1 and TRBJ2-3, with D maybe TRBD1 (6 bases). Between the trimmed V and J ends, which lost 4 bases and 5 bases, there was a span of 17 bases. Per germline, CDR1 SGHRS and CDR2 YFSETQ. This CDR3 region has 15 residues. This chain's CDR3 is CASSLDSPRGDTQYF. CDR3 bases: TGCGCCAGCAGCCTGGACAGCCCCCGTGGAGATACGCAGTATTTT.

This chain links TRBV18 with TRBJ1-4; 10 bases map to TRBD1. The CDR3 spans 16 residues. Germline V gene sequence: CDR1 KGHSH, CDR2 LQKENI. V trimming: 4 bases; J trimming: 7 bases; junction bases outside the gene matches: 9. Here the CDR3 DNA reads TGTGCCAGCTCACTGACCCGGGACAGGGGTATTGAAAAACTGTTTTTT. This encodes CASSLTRDRGIEKLFF.

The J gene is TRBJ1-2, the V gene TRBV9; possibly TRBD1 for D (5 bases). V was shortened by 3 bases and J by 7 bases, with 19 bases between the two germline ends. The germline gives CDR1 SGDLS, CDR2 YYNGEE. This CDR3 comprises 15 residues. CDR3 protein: CASSAQIGGFGGYTF. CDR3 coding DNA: TGTGCCAGCAGCGCCCAGATTGGGGGGTTTGGTGGCTACACCTTC.

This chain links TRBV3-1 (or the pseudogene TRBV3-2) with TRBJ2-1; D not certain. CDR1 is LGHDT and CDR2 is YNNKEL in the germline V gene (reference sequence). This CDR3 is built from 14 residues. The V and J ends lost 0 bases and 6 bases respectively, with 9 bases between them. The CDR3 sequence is CASSQDYEVNEQFF. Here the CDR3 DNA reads TGTGCCAGCAGCCAAGATTACGAGGTCAATGAGCAGTTCTTC.

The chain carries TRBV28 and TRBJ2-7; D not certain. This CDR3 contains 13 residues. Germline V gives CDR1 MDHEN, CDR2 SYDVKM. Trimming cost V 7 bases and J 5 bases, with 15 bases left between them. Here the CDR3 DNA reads TGTGCCAGCAAGGTGTCAGGTTTCCACGAGCAGTACTTC. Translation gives CASKVSGFHEQYF.

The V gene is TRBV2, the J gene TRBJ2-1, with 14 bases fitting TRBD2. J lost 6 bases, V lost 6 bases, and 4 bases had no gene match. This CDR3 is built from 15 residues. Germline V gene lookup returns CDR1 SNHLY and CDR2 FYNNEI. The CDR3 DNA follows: TGTGCCAGCAGGGTGACTAGCGGGGGGGCCAATGAGCAGTTCTTC. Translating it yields CASRVTSGGANEQFF.

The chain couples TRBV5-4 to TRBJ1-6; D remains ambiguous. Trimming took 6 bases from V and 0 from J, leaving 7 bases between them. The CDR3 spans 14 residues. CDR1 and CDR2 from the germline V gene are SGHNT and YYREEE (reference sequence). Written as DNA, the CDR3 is TGTGCCAGCATGGAGTCCTCCTATAATTCACCCCTCCACTTT. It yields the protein CASMESSYNSPLHF. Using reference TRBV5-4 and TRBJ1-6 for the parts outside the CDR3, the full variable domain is ETGVTQSPTHLIKTRGQQVTLRCSSQSGHNTVSWYQQALGQGPQFIFQYYREEENGRGNFPPRFSGLQFPNYSSELNVNALELDDSALYLCASMESSYNSPLHFGNGTRLTVT.

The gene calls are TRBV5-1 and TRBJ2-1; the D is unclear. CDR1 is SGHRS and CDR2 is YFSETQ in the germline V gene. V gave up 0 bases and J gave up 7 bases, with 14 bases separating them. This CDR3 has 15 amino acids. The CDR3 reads CASSLGQVKLNEQFF. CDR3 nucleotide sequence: TGCGCCAGCAGCTTGGGGCAGGTTAAACTGAATGAGCAGTTCTTC.